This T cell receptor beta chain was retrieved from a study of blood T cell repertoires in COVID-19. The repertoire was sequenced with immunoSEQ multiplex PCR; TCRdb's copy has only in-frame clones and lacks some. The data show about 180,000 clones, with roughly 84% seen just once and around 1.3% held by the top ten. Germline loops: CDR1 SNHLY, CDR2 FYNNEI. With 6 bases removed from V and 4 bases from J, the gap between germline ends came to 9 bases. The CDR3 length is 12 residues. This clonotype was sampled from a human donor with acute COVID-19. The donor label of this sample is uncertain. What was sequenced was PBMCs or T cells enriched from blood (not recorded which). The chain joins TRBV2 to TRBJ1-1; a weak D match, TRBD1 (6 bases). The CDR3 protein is CASRDSSTEAFF. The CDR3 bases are TGTGCCAGCAGGGACAGCAGCACTGAAGCTTTCTTT.